This T cell receptor (beta chain) originates from a study of technical replicates of blood from several donors. Assay used: immunoSEQ multiplex PCR; TCRdb lists only in-frame clones, some missing. The data show about 59,000 clones, roughly 95% seen once. The CDR3 has 15 amino acids. CDR1 is SGHTA and CDR2 is FQGTGA in the germline V gene. V lost 1 base and J 0 bases, leaving 4 bases between the germline ends. This receptor was taken from a human donor in good health. Some clones in this sample may be carry-over from other donors' samples. Sequencing used PBMCs. The J gene is TRBJ2-6, the V gene TRBV7-3; no clear D. The CDR3 DNA is TGTGCCAGCAGCTTAAGGCACTCTGGGGCCAACGTCCTGACTTTC. It translates to CASSLRHSGANVLTF.